The T cell receptor beta chain described here comes from a study of identical twins. General study findings and limits: Researchers caution that invariant MAIT and iNKT cells could partly confound zero-insertion analyses.

All donors comprised healthy Caucasians. In its sample, this clonotype was seen a few times. The antigen is unknown. CDR3 length equals 15 residues. CDR1 DFQATT and CDR2 SNEGSKA come from the germline V gene (reference sequence). The V and J ends lost 6 bases and 7 bases, in that order; junction bases with no gene match: 11. Addition of a universal primer site occurred through template switching, and cDNA carried unique molecular identifiers. TCRdb recomputed calls from the 5' RACE reads with MiXCR, one row per CDR3 protein. The table includes approximately 500,000 distinct CDR3 sequences, around 15% detected once. The sample also formed part of further work on yellow fever vaccine responses in identical twins. That paper notes: Twins reportedly showed a vaccine T cell response that seemed partly convergent and partly personalized.

This receptor was taken from a woman between 18 and 30 years old in good health. Sequenced input: CD4+ T cells sorted from blood. The chain combines TRBV20-1 with TRBJ2-3, with TRBD1 matching over 12 bases. The CDR3 DNA sequence: TGCAGTGCGCCGGGGGACAGGGGGCTGGGGTATACGCAGTATTTT. Its translation is CSAPGDRGLGYTQYF.